This TCR beta chain was retrieved from a study of quantifying T cell responses using KT2 cells (dated by TCRdb to 2016 to 2017). Regarding the research as a whole: RNA was DNase-treated and reverse transcribed with TCR alpha and beta constant-region primers, mostly using SuperScript III. PCR2 was performed as a SYBR Green qPCR and was stopped at a predetermined fluorescence threshold so that over-amplification was avoided. The efficiency of the T4 ligation step under optimum conditions was estimated to be above 8%.

What the authors observed across the whole study: No side-by-side comparison of the pipeline with other TCR sequencing techniques was included in the study. KT2 sequences were detected down to the lowest spike-in tested, about one KT2 cell per 100,000 PBMC. Saturation in the detection of KT2 sequences was observed at very high KT2 spike-in numbers. Over several orders of magnitude, the number of KT2 alpha and beta sequences rose linearly with the number of KT2 cells put in.

Known numbers of KT2, a T cell clone whose TCR had been sequenced previously, were spiked into unfractionated PBMC to test the sensitivity and accuracy of the pipeline. A range of KT2-to-PBMC ratios was generated by mixing KT2 cells with a fixed number of PBMC. Libraries were built with UMI-ligation and nested PCR. A single-stranded oligonucleotide carrying the Illumina SP2 sequence and a UMI was ligated to the cDNA 3' end using T4 RNA ligase 1. PCR1 was run for about 4 cycles (98 degrees C for 15 s, 69 degrees C for 30 s, 72 degrees C for 40 s), and an equimolar mix of RC1.1 and RC1.2, covering TRBC1 and TRBC2, was used as the beta primer. From PCR2 onward, TCR alpha and beta chains were processed separately, with sample indices and Illumina adaptors added. Placed after an 8-base spacer, the UMI was made up of 12 random nucleotides arranged as two hexamers with a spacer between them. Libraries were sequenced on an Illumina MiSeq using v2 2x251 paired-end chemistry, with about a dozen samples typically included per run. PhiX DNA at roughly 5-8% was added to each sequencing library to increase diversity. On the study's bioinformatics: bcl2fastq converted raw reads to FASTQ, and Demultiplexor demultiplexed the reads by dual indices. V and J genes were assigned by Decombinator through tag matching, with a single base-pair mismatch permitted. Using UMIs, Collapsinator corrected both sequencing errors and the frequency errors that come from PCR heterogeneity. CDR3Translator converted Decombinator identifiers into nucleotide sequence, translated that sequence into amino acids, and extracted CDR3 based on C- and N-terminal motifs. Each distinct KT2 TCR was counted as one cluster of KT2 sequences that shared a single unique molecular identifier. TCRdb took the public reads, trimmed them with fastp at Q25, ran MiXCR for clone calling and kept in-frame beta chains. Every distinct CDR3 protein forms one entry, paired with its most common genes and DNA. These V and J calls derive from TCRdb rather than the authors' analysis. The sample data list about 32,000 distinct CDR3 sequences, and 6% to 9.5% of these were observed just once. Together, the top ten hold 15% to 17% of the sample.

Trimmed from V: 3 bases; trimmed from J: 6 bases; junction bases lacking a gene match: 3. From the germline V gene (reference sequence), CDR1 is LNHDA and CDR2 is SQIVND. Including the terminal cysteine and phenylalanine, the CDR3 comprises 13 residues. Here the CDR3 DNA is all that survives: 39 bases in frame from base 1. In its sample, this clonotype was seen a few times. It has no known antigen specificity. No base quality information exists; no much larger clone differs at one position. The source of this sequence is a human donor. The sequence joins TRBV19 to TRBJ2-5, with TRBD1 identical over 8 junction bases. Sequenced sample: PBMCs spiked with cells of the T cell clone KT2. The DNA sequence follows: TGTGCCAGTAGTATGACAGGGGAAAAGACCCAGTACTTC. Translated, it gives CASSMTGEKTQYF.